Following are 23 T cell receptor beta chains from one sample sequenced in a study of identical twins. MiXCR, run by TCRdb on the 5' RACE reads, gives a single entry per CDR3 protein. The sample includes fewer than 450,000 distinct CDR3 sequences, approximately 9.1% seen only once; the top ten take roughly 8.9%. Input material: naive T cells sorted from blood. The receptors here all came from a woman in her fifties or sixties in good health.

The chain has TRBV19 and TRBJ2-5, with TRBD1 as a possible D gene (6 bases). The V gene's germline CDR1 is LNHDA and CDR2 SQIVND (reference sequence). Trimming cost V 5 bases and J 7 bases, with 14 bases left between them. CDR3 length equals 13 residues. The CDR3 sequence: CASSPQGLGTQYF. The CDR3 DNA is TGTGCCAGTAGTCCCCAGGGGTTGGGGACCCAGTACTTC.

The CDR3 DNA is TGCAGTGCTAGTATCGGGGTAAATCAGCCCCAGCATTTT. This sequence encodes CSASIGVNQPQHF. The chain joins TRBV20-1 to TRBJ1-5; no clear D. This CDR3 has 13 residues. The ends were cut back, 3 bases at V and 4 bases at J, with 10 bases in the middle. CDR1 is DFQATT and CDR2 is SNEGSKA in the germline V gene (reference sequence).

This clonotype appeared many times. The V call is TRBV12-3 or TRBV12-4, the J call TRBJ2-7, with D perhaps matching TRBD2 (5 bases). V lost 0 bases, J lost 2 bases, and 5 bases lay in between. The CDR3 is 13 amino acids. CDR3 residues: CASSLAGAYEQYF. In DNA form, the CDR3 reads TGTGCCAGCAGTTTAGCGGGAGCCTACGAGCAGTACTTC.

This clonotype was counted ten times or more. The chain employs TRBV20-1 and TRBJ2-2, with D hard to call. The V gene lost 0 bases and the J gene lost 1 base, with 6 bases spanning the gap. Germline lookup yields CDR1 DFQATT and CDR2 SNEGSKA (reference sequence). The CDR3 loop spans 14 amino acids. The CDR3, as DNA: TGCAGTGCTAGAGATCAGGAGAACACCGGGGAGCTGTTTTTT. Translation gives CSARDQENTGELFF.

This clonotype occurred a few times. The J gene is TRBJ2-5, the V gene TRBV7-9; TRBD2 might be the D (6 bases). CDR1 SEHNR and CDR2 FQNEAQ come from the germline V gene (reference sequence). Trimming took off 5 bases at V and 1 base at J, with 14 bases between the two ends. The CDR3 totals 15 residues. The DNA of the CDR3 is TGTGCCAGCAGCCCAACCTTGACTAGCCAAGAGACCCAGTACTTC. This codes for CASSPTLTSQETQYF.

The rearrangement joins TRBV11-2 to TRBJ2-4; TRBD2 might be the D (6 bases). The germline gives CDR1 SGHAT, CDR2 FQNNGV. The CDR3 is 15 amino acids. Trimming shortened V by 5 bases and J by 6 bases, and 17 bases separated the two germline ends. The chain's CDR3 is CASSPAGGTGNIQYF. The CDR3 bases are TGTGCCAGCAGCCCCGCTGGCGGGACTGGAAACATTCAGTACTTC.

Concerning this clonotype: Possible read error: a much larger clone is one base away. The chain couples TRBV6-5 to TRBJ1-2; 7 bases map to TRBD1. The CDR3 spans 14 residues. CDR1 and CDR2 from the germline V gene are MNHEY and SVGAGI. The CDR3: CASSSGDSYYGYPF. The CDR3 coding sequence is TGTGCCAGCAGCTCCGGGGACAGCTACTATGGCTACCCCTTC.

The genes are TRBV6-5 and TRBJ2-1; 8 bases fit TRBD2. The germline gives CDR1 MNHEY, CDR2 SVGAGI. The CDR3 has 14 residues. The junction had 7 bases not matched to a gene; V was cut back by 9 bases and J by 3 bases. As DNA, the CDR3 is TGTGCCAGTAGCGGGACGGGGGACTACAATGAGCAGTTCTTC. Encoded protein: CASSGTGDYNEQFF.

This clonotype was observed a handful of times. The chain is built from TRBV11-2 and TRBJ2-3, with TRBD2 matching 14 bases. The CDR3 totals 18 residues. The germline gives CDR1 SGHAT, CDR2 FQNNGV. V dropped 4 bases and J dropped 3; count of bases not matched to a gene: 9. The CDR3 loop reads CASSYFPGLAGGTDTQYF. The CDR3 DNA is TGTGCCAGCAGCTACTTCCCTGGACTAGCGGGAGGAACAGATACGCAGTATTTT. Together with reference TRBV11-2 and TRBJ2-3, the CDR3 gives the full variable domain: EAGVAQSPRYKIIEKRQSVAFWCNPISGHATLYWYQQILGQGPKLLIQFQNNGVVDDSQLPKDRFSAERLKGVDSTLKIQPAKLEDSAVYLCASSYFPGLAGGTDTQYFGPGTRLTVL.

This clonotype occurred many times. The chain joins TRBV20-1 to TRBJ2-2, with 12 positions matching TRBD2. The CDR3 runs to 18 residues. The germline V gene encodes CDR1 DFQATT and CDR2 SNEGSKA (reference sequence). The V segment lost 0 bases and the J segment 1 base; nucleotides outside the gene matches: 6. The CDR3 reads CSARDGASGRVNTGELFF. CDR3 bases: TGCAGTGCTAGAGACGGAGCTAGCGGGAGGGTGAACACCGGGGAGCTGTTTTTT.

This clonotype was counted only a few times. The genes are TRBV10-3 and TRBJ2-2; TRBD2 aligns across 15 bases. Per germline, CDR1 ENHRY and CDR2 SYGVKD. V lost 6 bases and J lost 4; bases outside the gene matches: 12. The CDR3 contains 19 residues. CDR3 coding DNA: TGTGCCATCAGACCCCGAGAGGGACTAGCGGGAGGATTCACCGGGGAGCTGTTTTTT. Its protein product is CAIRPREGLAGGFTGELFF.

This clonotype came up a few times. V and J are TRBV11-2 and TRBJ2-5; D not certain. Trimming removed 5 bases at V and 7 bases at J, with 8 bases between. The CDR3 is made up of 11 amino acids. Germline CDR1 is SGHAT and CDR2 is FQNNGV. The CDR3 region has the DNA TGTGCCAGCAGCATTCCTGGGACCCAGTACTTC. Protein: CASSIPGTQYF.

J is TRBJ2-3 and V is TRBV20-1; no firm D call. Trimming shortened V by 1 base and J by 2 bases, and 4 bases separated the two germline ends. Germline V gives CDR1 DFQATT, CDR2 SNEGSKA (reference sequence). The CDR3 totals 12 residues. This chain's CDR3 is CSARGITDTQYF. Here the CDR3 DNA reads TGCAGTGCTAGAGGGATCACAGATACGCAGTATTTT.

This clonotype was counted only a few times. This chain uses TRBV12-5 with TRBJ1-2, with D maybe TRBD1 (5 bases). The CDR3 runs 14 residues. Trimming stripped 2 bases from V and 1 base from J, with 8 bases between. Germline assignment: CDR1 LGHNT and CDR2 FRNRAP. The CDR3 coding sequence is TGTGCTAGTGGTTTGCGACAGCTTAACTATGGCTACACCTTC. It encodes CASGLRQLNYGYTF.

As DNA, the CDR3 is TGTGCCAGCAGCCTCACCTCCTACGAGCAGTACTTC. It specifies CASSLTSYEQYF. The chain joins TRBV7-2 to TRBJ2-7, with D uncertain. In germline, CDR1 is SGHTA, CDR2 FQGNSA. V was shortened by 5 bases and J by 0 bases, with 5 bases between the two germline ends. There are 12 residues in the CDR3.

The chain links TRBV6-1 to TRBJ2-3; 7 nucleotides match TRBD2. CDR3 length: 14 amino acids. Trimming cost V 7 bases and J 2 bases; bases outside gene matches: 6. Germline CDR1 MNHNS, CDR2 SASEGT. The CDR3 loop is CASNRDYATDTQYF. The CDR3 nucleotides read TGTGCCAGCAACCGGGACTACGCCACAGATACGCAGTATTTT.

At least ten counts were recorded for this clonotype. The gene calls are TRBV3-1 and TRBJ2-2, with 9 bases fitting TRBD1. This CDR3 has 15 amino acids. The ends lost 4 bases at V and 6 bases at J; junction bases unmatched: 6. CDR1 LGHDT and CDR2 YNNKEL come from the germline V gene (reference sequence). CDR3 amino acids: CASSRGQGTAGELFF. The CDR3 DNA reads TGTGCCAGCAGCCGAGGACAGGGGACGGCCGGGGAGCTGTTTTTT.

This clonotype was seen only a few times. The rearrangement uses TRBV29-1 and TRBJ2-3, with 11 bases identical to TRBD1. The germline V gene has CDR1 SQVTM and CDR2 ANQGSEA. This CDR3 is 14 amino acids long. Unmatched junction bases numbered 10, after V lost 6 bases and J lost 8 bases. The CDR3 protein is CSVLAGQGGGTQYF. CDR3 bases: TGCAGCGTCCTAGCGGGACAGGGGGGGGGTACGCAGTATTTT.

This clonotype was recorded at least ten times. This chain joins TRBV7-9 and TRBJ2-1; weak D call: TRBD2 (5 bases). The CDR3 sequence is 13 residues long. The V gene lost 1 base and the J gene lost 9 bases, with 10 bases spanning the gap. Germline lookup yields CDR1 SEHNR and CDR2 FQNEAQ (reference sequence). CDR3 DNA: TGTGCCAGCAGCTTAGGAGGGCTCACTGAGCAGTTCTTC. Its translation: CASSLGGLTEQFF.

The genes are TRBV12-3 or TRBV12-4 and TRBJ1-2; 8 bases match TRBD1. V was pared by 10 bases and J by 3 bases, with 22 bases of the junction left unmatched. This CDR3 is built from 18 residues. CDR3 in amino acids: CAIRTPAGGVSIDYGYTF. DNA for the CDR3: TGTGCCATCCGAACCCCTGCAGGGGGCGTAAGTATCGACTATGGCTACACCTTC.

This clonotype was picked up many times. The V gene is TRBV29-1, the J gene TRBJ2-1; D might be TRBD2 (5 bases). This CDR3 spans 10 amino acids. Germline values: CDR1 SQVTM, CDR2 ANQGSEA. Trimming took off 6 bases at V and 8 bases at J, with 8 bases between the two ends. CDR3 bases: TGCAGCGTCGAGGGCCATGAGCAGTTCTTC. It specifies CSVEGHEQFF.

This sequence joins TRBV2 and TRBJ1-1; D may be TRBD1 (6 bases). The ends were cut back, 1 base at V and 3 bases at J, with 12 bases in the middle. The germline V gene encodes CDR1 SNHLY and CDR2 FYNNEI. This CDR3 comprises 15 residues. The CDR3 region has the DNA TGTGCCAGCAGTGAAGGTGGGGGGGCGGACACTGAAGCTTTCTTT. It is translated as CASSEGGGADTEAFF.

V gene TRBV6-1 combines with J gene TRBJ2-2; tentatively, D is TRBD1 or TRBD2 (5 bases each). CDR1 and CDR2 (germline): MNHNS, SASEGT. This CDR3 has 15 residues. Trimming shortened V by 2 bases and J by 2 bases, and 9 bases separated the two germline ends. The CDR3 DNA is TGTGCCAGCAGTGAACGGGGCCGAAACACCGGGGAGCTGTTTTTT. It codes for CASSERGRNTGELFF.